This T cell receptor beta chain emerged from a study of cytomegalovirus exposure and HLA in healthy donors (dated by TCRdb to 2016 to 2017). Background on the whole study: According to an earlier analysis of a few hundred of the donors, 150 million to 200 million T cells yielded over 100 million unique TCR beta sequences and 276 Gb of sequence data. HLA typing covered class I and class II loci at four-digit resolution. Among 300 to 500 genotyped donors of the cohort, an average of approximately 220,000 unique TCR beta nucleotide sequences was sequenced per donor, of which roughly 18% were non-productive. Every discovery cohort repertoire had been produced on one sequencing platform. Roughly 5 DR-DQ haplotypes were handled as single units for association and clustering because linkage in the cohort was strong. Using immunosequencing, the study profiled T cell repertoires from about 620 subjects and related those repertoires to cytomegalovirus serostatus. The study was designed to test whether signatures of past pathogen exposure could be identified by cataloging public T cell receptors. Of the roughly 410 genotyped donors, 65% to 90% were placed in the genetic ancestry cluster associated with self-reported Caucasian donors. Roughly 300 gigabases of sequencing data and tens of millions of unique TCR sequences were included in an early release covering 550 to 650 HLA-typed donors. Rather than drawing on any new phenotypic data, the later analysis identified candidate immune exposures from TCR beta sequences and the way those sequences occurred across donors. The study combined high-throughput TCR immunosequencing, statistical association of individual TCRs with disease status, and machine learning to predict cytomegalovirus infection status. Donor age, sex, ethnicity and CMV serostatus were collected together with the repertoire data. Typing coverage differed by locus: A, B, C, DRB1 and DQB1 were typed in about 620-630 donors, DQA1 in approximately 520, DPA1 in approximately 600, and DPB1 in around 440. Genome-wide SNP genotypes for about 65% of the 666 donors were used in a later genetic analysis, which treated that subset as a discovery cohort. In an earlier analysis of a few hundred of the donors, high-throughput TCR beta sequencing was used to judge whether each TCR beta V gene segment behaved as functional or pseudogenic. In a later analysis, previously published TCR beta repertoires from 666 donors were re-analyzed and high-resolution HLA genotyping was added so that TCR occurrence patterns could be studied. Besides the first cohort of 666 subjects, a separate validation cohort made up of some 110 different subjects was used.

In total, around 600 healthy bone marrow donors made up the cohort. All cohort members were sampled while nominally healthy, although unrecorded immune exposures were likely present. The donor tested CMV seropositive and was one of the 289 seropositive cohort members. Every donor gave a peripheral blood sample, and the peripheral blood mononuclear cells from that sample were used for TCR beta sequencing. The Qiagen DNeasy Blood Extraction Kit was used to extract genomic DNA from the blood cell samples. Points on this clone: Its antigen is still unknown. No quality values exist for individual bases; no much larger clone is one base distant.

Libraries came from the immunoSEQ multiplex PCR assay. For the multiplex PCR, a mixture combining 60 forward primers for TCR Vbeta segments and 13 reverse primers for TCR Jbeta segments was used. Amplification of the CDR3 region of rearranged TCR beta genes was performed with a multiplex PCR assay on genomic DNA. The Illumina HiSeq System was used to sequence the amplified TCR beta libraries as 87-base-pair reads. In the original analysis: A later analysis tallied around 80 million unique TCR beta chains across the 666 repertoires, and approximately 9.9 million of those chains were shared by two or more donors. Raw reads were error-corrected and collapsed into unique sequences with a nearest-neighbor algorithm that merged closely related sequences to remove PCR and sequencing errors. To assign V, D and J gene segments, CDR3 sequences were aligned to IMGT reference sequences. For a sequence to be retained, a match of at least six nucleotides was required to both a V gene segment and a J gene segment. A rearrangement counted as productive if the CDR3 had no stop codons and remained in frame with V and J, and every other rearrangement counted as non-productive. Following IMGT convention, CDR3 was defined as the stretch from the second conserved V-encoded cysteine to the conserved J-encoded phenylalanine. In an earlier analysis of more than 550 of the donors, sequences lacking an unambiguous match to a single V gene segment were excluded. In an earlier analysis of some 590 of the donors, V segments were called functional above 56.7% productive rearrangements and were called segregating when the between-donor standard deviation exceeded 5%. A statistical classification framework was built for diagnosing cytomegalovirus status from the catalog of TCR beta chain sequences. In a later analysis, TCR nucleotide sequences were compared against IMGT/GENE-DB human TR gene sequences so that V and J genes could be assigned. In a later analysis, CDR3 sequences and most-parsimonious VDJ recombination scenarios were assigned using the TCRdist pipeline. In a later analysis, each TCR beta chain was defined by its CDR3 amino acid sequence together with its V-gene family, and reads without a unique V-gene family were excluded. As a way to deal with suspected cross-contamination and a sequencing artifact, a later analysis dropped 450 to 700 nucleotide sequences that were highly shared and had low generation probability. A later analysis calculated a clonal expansion index for each public chain from normalized within-repertoire ranks of inferred template counts. Generation probabilities in a later analysis came from a VDJ recombination model fitted to out-of-frame rearrangements, and those results were checked against IGoR. A later analysis scored TCR-TCR, TCR-HLA and TCR-CMV co-occurrence with hypergeometric tests, applying a repertoire-size bias correction to TCR pairs. To estimate false discovery rates, a later analysis permuted the HLA or CMV assignments 20 times. In a later analysis, co-occurring TCRs were grouped using DBSCAN, and TCRdist sequence similarity was added for clustering within HLA-allele-positive subsets. Co-occurrence clustering excluded repertoires with fewer than 30,000 or more than 120,000 public chains, plus five with anomalous nucleotide sharing. TCRdb mirrors the immuneACCESS table, restricted to in-frame sequences. Some clones are absent from its copies; in checked studies, under half trace to an unresolved V gene, and the reason for the others is unknown. V and J calls and clone size follow that table, whereas D and trimming were derived from the DNA. The sample yields about 110,000 clones; about 76% were counted once. The leading ten clones occupy about 6% of the sample.

Study-level results and caveats: Because some donors lacked HLA typing at each locus, the association tests relied only on the typed subset. In a later analysis, most CMV-associated TCR beta chains were found to appear HLA-restricted, with HLA associations seemingly driven largely by CMV exposure. Strong co-occurrence of HLA alleles, especially DR and DQ, made assigning TCR associations to individual alleles difficult. Roughly uniform sequencing depth across donors was assumed in presence/absence analyses, although this assumption may not hold. The earlier analysis of a few hundred of the donors excluded some 15 rarely observed V segments, including chromosome 9 orphons, because counts were too low. The classifier was reported to diagnose cytomegalovirus status with high specificity and sensitivity in both the original and validation cohorts. In a later analysis, HLA-associated TCR beta chains showed more clonal expansion and lower generation probabilities than non-associated chains that were equally common. Most TCR sequences were seen in very few donors, while some public TCRs were found in many individuals. The only immune exposure information available for the cohort was CMV serostatus. In a later genetic analysis, fewer N-insertions in productive TCRs were reported among donors in an Asian-associated ancestry cluster than the approximately 710-donor mean. In an earlier analysis of under 600 of the donors, most TCR beta V segments were observed in productive rearrangements about 87% or about 30% of the time, broadly matching IMGT annotations. A further reported finding was that TCR beta sequences accurately predicted the HLA-A and HLA-B alleles for most subjects in the first cohort. Linkage disequilibrium might explain the correlated functional status among segregating V segments, but an unknown experimental factor could not be excluded. In a later genetic analysis, a missense DCLRE1C variant was associated with V-gene and J-gene trimming of TCR beta chains, and the association was replicated in an independent cohort. A total of 150 or so TCR beta chains were listed by the study as associated with cytomegalovirus. In a later analysis, TCR association rates were found to vary across HLA loci, with the most associated TCRs seen for DRB1 alleles and the fewest for HLA-C alleles. In a later analysis, 15,000 to 20,000 TCR beta sequences were associated with specific HLA alleles at a false discovery rate of 0.05. This cohort had only TCR beta chains sequenced, and the lack of alpha or paired-chain data limited which features could be detected. It was suggested by the authors that the approach could potentially be generalized to other disease states and immunological phenotypes. In a later analysis, several top co-occurrence clusters were reported to appear linked to parvovirus B19, influenza, CMV and Epstein-Barr virus. A group of highly shared sequence variants was considered likely to be a technical artifact of the sequencing pipeline. In vitro tests confirmed that a few of the cytomegalovirus-associated TCR beta chains recognize cytomegalovirus antigens.

This TCR came from a woman in her 50s in good health and CMV-seropositive. Input material: PBMCs.

The nucleotide sequence reads TGCGCCAGCAGCCAAGCGGGACAGGGAGCTTTCTTT. Protein translation: CASSQAGQGAFF. The chain is encoded by TRBV4-3 joined to TRBJ1-1; 9 bases in the junction line up with TRBD1. The germline V and J ends show losses of 1 base and 10 bases respectively, and no gene match explains 1 base of the junction. From a lookup of the germline V gene, CDR1 and CDR2 are LGHNA and YSLEER. From the cysteine through the phenylalanine, the CDR3 covers 12 amino acids. The kept DNA is CDR3 alone, 36 bases in frame from the first base.